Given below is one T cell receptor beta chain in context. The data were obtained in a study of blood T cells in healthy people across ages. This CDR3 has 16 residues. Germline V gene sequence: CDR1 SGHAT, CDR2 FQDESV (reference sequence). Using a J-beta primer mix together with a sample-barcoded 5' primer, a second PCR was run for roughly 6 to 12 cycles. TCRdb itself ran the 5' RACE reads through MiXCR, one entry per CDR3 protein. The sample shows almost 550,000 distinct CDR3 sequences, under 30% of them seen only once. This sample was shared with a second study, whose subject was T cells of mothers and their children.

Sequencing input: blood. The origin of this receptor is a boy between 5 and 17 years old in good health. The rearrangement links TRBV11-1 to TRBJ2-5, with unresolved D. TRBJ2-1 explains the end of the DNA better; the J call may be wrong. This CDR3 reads CASSLAPAGFNNEQFF. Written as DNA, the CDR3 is TGTGCCAGCAGCTTAGCGCCGGCAGGCTTTAACAATGAGCAGTTCTTC.